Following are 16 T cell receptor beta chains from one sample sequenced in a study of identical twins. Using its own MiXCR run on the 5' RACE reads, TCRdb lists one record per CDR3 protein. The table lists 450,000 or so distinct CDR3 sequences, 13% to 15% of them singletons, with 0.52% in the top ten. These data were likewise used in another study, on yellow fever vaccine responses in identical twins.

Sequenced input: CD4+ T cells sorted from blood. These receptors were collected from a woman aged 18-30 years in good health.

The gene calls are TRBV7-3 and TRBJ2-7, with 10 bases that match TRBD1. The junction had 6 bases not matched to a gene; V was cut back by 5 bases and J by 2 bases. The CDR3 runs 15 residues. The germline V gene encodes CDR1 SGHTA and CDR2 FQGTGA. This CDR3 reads CASSRGDRGTYEQYF. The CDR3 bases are TGTGCCAGCAGCCGCGGGGACAGGGGAACCTACGAGCAGTACTTC.

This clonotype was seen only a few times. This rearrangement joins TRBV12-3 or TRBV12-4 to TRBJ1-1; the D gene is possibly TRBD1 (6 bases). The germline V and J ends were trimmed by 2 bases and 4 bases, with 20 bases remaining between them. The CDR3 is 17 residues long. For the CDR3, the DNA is TGTGCCAGCAGTTTAAGGGCAACAGGGCAAAGGGGCACTGAAGCTTTCTTT. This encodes CASSLRATGQRGTEAFF.

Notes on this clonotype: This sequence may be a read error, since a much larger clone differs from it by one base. CDR3 protein: CASSFMAATQETQYF. Written as DNA, the CDR3 is TGTGCCAGCAGTTTCATGGCAGCAACCCAAGAGACCCAGTACTTC. This rearrangement joins TRBV28 to TRBJ2-5, with unresolved D. Per germline, CDR1 MDHEN and CDR2 SYDVKM. There are 15 residues in the CDR3. Trimming took 3 bases from V and 1 from J, leaving 12 bases between them.

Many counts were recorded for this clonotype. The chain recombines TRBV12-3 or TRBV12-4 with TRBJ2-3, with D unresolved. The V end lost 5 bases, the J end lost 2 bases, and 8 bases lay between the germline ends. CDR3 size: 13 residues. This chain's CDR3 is CASSPRNTDTQYF. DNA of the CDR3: TGTGCCAGCAGTCCTAGAAACACAGATACGCAGTATTTT.

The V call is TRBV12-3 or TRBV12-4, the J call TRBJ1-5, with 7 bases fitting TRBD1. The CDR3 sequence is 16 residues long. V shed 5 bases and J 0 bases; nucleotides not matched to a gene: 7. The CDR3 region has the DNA TGTGCCAGCAGTCTAGGGGGGACAGATAGCAATCAGCCCCAGCATTTT. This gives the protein CASSLGGTDSNQPQHF.

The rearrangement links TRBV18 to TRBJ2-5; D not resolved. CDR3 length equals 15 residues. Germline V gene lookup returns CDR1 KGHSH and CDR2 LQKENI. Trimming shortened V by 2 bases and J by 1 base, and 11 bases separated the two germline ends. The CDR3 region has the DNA TGTGCCAGCTCACCATTCTCCGGCAGCCAAGAGACCCAGTACTTC. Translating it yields CASSPFSGSQETQYF.

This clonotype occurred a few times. CDR3 in amino acids: CASTGGLTQYF. The CDR3 bases are TGCGCCAGTACAGGAGGATTGACCCAGTACTTC. The chain is built from TRBV5-1 and TRBJ2-5; tentatively, D is TRBD1 or TRBD2 (5 bases each). The germline gives CDR1 SGHRS, CDR2 YFSETQ. Trimming took off 8 bases at V and 7 bases at J, with 12 bases between the two ends. CDR3 length: 11 amino acids.

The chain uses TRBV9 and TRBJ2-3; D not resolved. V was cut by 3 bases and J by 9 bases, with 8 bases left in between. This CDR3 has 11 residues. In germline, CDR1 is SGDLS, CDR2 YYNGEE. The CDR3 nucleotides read TGTGCCAGCAGCGCAACCGTCACGCAGTATTTT. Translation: CASSATVTQYF.

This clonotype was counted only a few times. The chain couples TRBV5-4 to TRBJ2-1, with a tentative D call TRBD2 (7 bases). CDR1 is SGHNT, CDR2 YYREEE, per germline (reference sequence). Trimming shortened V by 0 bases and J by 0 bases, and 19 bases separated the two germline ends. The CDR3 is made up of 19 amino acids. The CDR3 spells CASSLDVAGGQSSYNEQFF. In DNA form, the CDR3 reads TGTGCCAGCAGCTTGGATGTAGCCGGGGGGCAAAGCTCCTACAATGAGCAGTTCTTC.

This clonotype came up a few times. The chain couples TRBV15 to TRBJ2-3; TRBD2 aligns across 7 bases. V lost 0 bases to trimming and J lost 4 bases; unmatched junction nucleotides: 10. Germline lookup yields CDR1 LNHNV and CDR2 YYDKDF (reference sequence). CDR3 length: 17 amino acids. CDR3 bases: TGTGCCACCAGCAGAGATTACGGCGGGAGAAGGTCAGATACGCAGTATTTT. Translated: CATSRDYGGRRSDTQYF.

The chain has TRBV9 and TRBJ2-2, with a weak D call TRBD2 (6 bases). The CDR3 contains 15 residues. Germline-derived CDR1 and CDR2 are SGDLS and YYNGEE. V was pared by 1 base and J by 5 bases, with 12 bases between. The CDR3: CASSVNGGGTGELFF. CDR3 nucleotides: TGTGCCAGCAGCGTAAACGGGGGAGGAACCGGGGAGCTGTTTTTT.

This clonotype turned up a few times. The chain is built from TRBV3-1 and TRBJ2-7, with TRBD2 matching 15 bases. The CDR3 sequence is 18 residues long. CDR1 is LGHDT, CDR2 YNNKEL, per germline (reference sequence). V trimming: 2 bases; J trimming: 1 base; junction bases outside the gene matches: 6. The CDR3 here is CASSQFGTSGRSSYEQYF. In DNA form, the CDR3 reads TGTGCCAGCAGCCAATTTGGGACTAGCGGGAGGTCTTCCTACGAGCAGTACTTC.

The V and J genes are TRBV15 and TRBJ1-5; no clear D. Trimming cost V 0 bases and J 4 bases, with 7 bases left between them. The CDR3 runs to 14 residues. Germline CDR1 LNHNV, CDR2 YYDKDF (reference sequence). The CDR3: CATSREGWNQPQHF. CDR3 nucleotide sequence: TGTGCCACCAGCAGAGAAGGGTGGAATCAGCCCCAGCATTTT.

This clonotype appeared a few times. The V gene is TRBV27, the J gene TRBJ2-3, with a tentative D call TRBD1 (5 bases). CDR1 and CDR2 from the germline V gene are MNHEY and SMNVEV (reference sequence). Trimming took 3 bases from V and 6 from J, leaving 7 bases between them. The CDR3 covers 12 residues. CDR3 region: CASSFQGDTQYF. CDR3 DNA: TGTGCCAGCAGTTTTCAGGGCGATACGCAGTATTTT.

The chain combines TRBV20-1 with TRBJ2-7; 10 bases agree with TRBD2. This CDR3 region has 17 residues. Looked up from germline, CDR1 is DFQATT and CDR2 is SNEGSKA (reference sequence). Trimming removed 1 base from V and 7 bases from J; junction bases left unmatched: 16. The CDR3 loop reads CSARGFSLAGATGEQYF. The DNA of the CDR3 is TGCAGTGCTAGAGGGTTTTCCCTAGCGGGGGCTACTGGGGAGCAGTACTTC.

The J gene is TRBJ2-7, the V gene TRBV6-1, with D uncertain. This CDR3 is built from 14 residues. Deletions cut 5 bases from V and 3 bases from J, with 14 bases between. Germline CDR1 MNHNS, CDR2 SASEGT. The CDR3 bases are TGTGCCAGCAGTCCCCCCGACCGATACTACGAGCAGTACTTC. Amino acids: CASSPPDRYYEQYF.